This T cell receptor (beta chain) was observed in a study of graft-versus-host responses after intestinal transplantation. This clone was seen a single time. Trimming cost V 4 bases and J 5 bases, with 11 bases left between them. The CDR3 consists of 13 residues. The germline gives CDR1 LNHDA, CDR2 SQIVND (reference sequence). The researchers put roughly 200,000 CFSE-labeled responder cells into plates with roughly 200,000 irradiated, violet-dye-labeled stimulator cells. The repertoire was sequenced with immunoSEQ multiplex PCR; TCRdb's copy has only in-frame clones and lacks some. The sample records under 15,000 clones, about 30% being singletons.

Source: alloreactive CD8+ T cells from a mixed lymphocyte reaction culture, taken before intestinal transplant. Subset specified: CFSE-low proliferating T cells sorted from roughly 6-day pre-transplant mixed lymphocyte reaction (GvH or HvG direction). V and J are TRBV19 and TRBJ1-1; the D gene is possibly TRBD1 (6 bases). The sequence came from a human patient who received an intestinal transplant. As DNA, the CDR3 is TGTGCCAGTAGTACCAGGGACACTACTGAAGCTTTCTTT. Translating it yields CASSTRDTTEAFF.